This TCR beta chain was found in a study of Ad26.COV2.S vaccination and SARS-CoV-2 variants. Across the whole study: Recipients of Ad26.COV2.S got it intramuscularly, once or twice 56 days apart. Findings of the study overall: Total responses of T cells may have been underestimated by the analyses of TCR breadth and depth. Vaccinees displayed broader spike-specific TCR repertoires than placebo recipients.

About this clone: No antigen is known for it.

Treatment denoted: about 20 received Ad26.COV2.S at low or high dose, single or two shots; several received placebo; per-sample allocation not given. Day 63 after the first injection of vaccine or placebo was the sampling time. Profiled with immunoSEQ multiplex PCR; TCRdb holds only in-frame clones, not every one. The sample includes 400,000 to 450,000 clones, roughly 90% of them seen just once. Germline values: CDR1 SGHTA, CDR2 FQGNSA. V was cut by 0 bases and J by 8 bases, with 13 bases left in between. The CDR3 has 14 amino acids. This TCR was recovered from a person aged 18-60 years who received the Ad26.COV2.S COVID-19 vaccine or a placebo. This rearrangement joins TRBV7-2 to TRBJ1-2, with a possible D match to TRBD1 (6 bases). This material consisted of peripheral blood, taken in a trial of Ad26.COV2.S vaccine versus placebo. The CDR3: CASSLARGSSGYTF. As DNA, the CDR3 is TGTGCCAGCAGCTTAGCGAGGGGGAGTTCGGGCTACACCTTC.